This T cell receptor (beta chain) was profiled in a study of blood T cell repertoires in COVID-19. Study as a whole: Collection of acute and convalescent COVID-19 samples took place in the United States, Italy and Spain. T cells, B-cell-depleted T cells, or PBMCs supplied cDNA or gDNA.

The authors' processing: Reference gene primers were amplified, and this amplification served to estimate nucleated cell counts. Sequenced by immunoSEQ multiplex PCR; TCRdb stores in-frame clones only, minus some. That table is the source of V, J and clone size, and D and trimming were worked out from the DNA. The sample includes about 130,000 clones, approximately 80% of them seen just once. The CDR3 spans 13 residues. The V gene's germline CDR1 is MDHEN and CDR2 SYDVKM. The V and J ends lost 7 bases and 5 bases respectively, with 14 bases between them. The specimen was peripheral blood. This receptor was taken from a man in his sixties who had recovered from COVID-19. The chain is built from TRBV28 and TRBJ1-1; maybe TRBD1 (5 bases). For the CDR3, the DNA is TGTGCCAGCACCAGGGTTCGGAATACTGAAGCTTTCTTT. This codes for CASTRVRNTEAFF.